The 31 T cell receptor beta chains below come from one sample, sequenced in a study of identical twins. Each CDR3 protein is one row after TCRdb ran MiXCR on the 5' RACE reads. The sample has some 630,000 distinct CDR3 sequences, under 8.5% seen once. The same specimen was also included in a second study, on yellow fever vaccine responses in identical twins.

Sequencing was carried out using PBMCs. The receptor source for this set is a woman aged 18-35 years in good health.

This chain joins TRBV27 and TRBJ2-2, with 9 nucleotides matching TRBD1. This CDR3 spans 15 amino acids. Germline CDR1 is MNHEY and CDR2 is SMNVEV (reference sequence). V trimming: 6 bases; J trimming: 0 bases; junction bases outside the gene matches: 2. The CDR3 nucleotides read TGTGCCAGCAGACGACAGGGGGCGAACACCGGGGAGCTGTTTTTT. Amino acid sequence: CASRRQGANTGELFF.

There are many counts of this clonotype. The chain has TRBV12-3 or TRBV12-4 and TRBJ2-1; D might be TRBD1 (5 bases). CDR3 length: 12 amino acids. Trimming cost V 3 bases and J 10 bases, with 10 bases left between them. The CDR3 sequence is CASSFKGFEQFF. In nucleotides, the CDR3 is TGTGCCAGCAGTTTCAAGGGGTTCGAGCAGTTCTTC.

This clonotype was seen a handful of times. This chain links TRBV5-1 with TRBJ2-1; 9 bases align to TRBD2. With 4 bases clipped from V and 10 bases from J, the junction kept 18 bases outside the gene matches. This CDR3 has 17 amino acids. Per germline, CDR1 SGHRS and CDR2 YFSETQ. DNA for the CDR3: TGCGCCAGCAGCCCCTATACTACCCGCGGGGGGGCCCGGGAGCAGTTCTTC. It encodes CASSPYTTRGGAREQFF. Supplemented by reference TRBV5-1 and TRBJ2-1, the full variable domain reads KAGVTQTPRYLIKTRGQQVTLSCSPISGHRSVSWYQQTPGQGLQFLFEYFSETQRNKGNFPGRFSGRQFSNSRSEMNVSTLELGDSALYLCASSPYTTRGGAREQFFGPGTRLTVL.

The chain carries TRBV12-3 or TRBV12-4 and TRBJ2-7; TRBD1 agrees at 10 bases. V dropped 4 bases and J dropped 7; count of bases not matched to a gene: 10. The CDR3 sequence is 15 residues long. In DNA, the CDR3 is TGTGCCAGCAGTTCCTCCGGGACAGGGGTCGGAGAGCAGTACTTC. This gives the protein CASSSSGTGVGEQYF.

This clonotype was seen a handful of times. The gene calls are TRBV11-3 and TRBJ2-7; either TRBD1 or TRBD2 may supply D (5 bases each). This CDR3 comprises 13 residues. V gave up 6 bases and J gave up 7 bases, with 16 bases separating them. Germline CDR1 is SGHNT and CDR2 is YENEEA. CDR3 amino acids: CASRHGTQEEQYF. CDR3 nucleotide sequence: TGTGCCAGCAGGCACGGGACCCAGGAGGAGCAGTACTTC.

This clonotype was seen ten or more times. The chain combines TRBV7-9 with TRBJ1-4, with TRBD1 identical over 7 bases. Germline assignment: CDR1 SEHNR and CDR2 FQNEAQ (reference sequence). This CDR3 comprises 15 residues. Trimming took 5 bases from V and 4 from J; bases not matched to a gene: 7. The CDR3 reads CASSPPGQYNEKLFF. CDR3 bases: TGTGCCAGCAGCCCTCCGGGACAGTATAATGAAAAACTGTTTTTT.

This clonotype was found many times. The V and J genes are TRBV12-3 or TRBV12-4 and TRBJ2-7, with unresolved D. The CDR3 runs to 12 residues. Deletions cut 4 bases from V and 6 bases from J, with 10 bases between. The CDR3 region is CASSSPPFEQYF. The CDR3 region has the DNA TGTGCCAGCAGTTCCCCTCCCTTCGAGCAGTACTTC.

This clonotype appeared a few times. The chain has TRBV5-5 and TRBJ2-2; 7 nucleotides align to TRBD2. The trim removed 2 bases at V and 6 bases at J, leaving 7 bases unmatched. This CDR3 is built from 15 residues. Germline loops: CDR1 SGHKS, CDR2 YYEKEE (reference sequence). This CDR3 is CASSLPAGIAGELFF. For the CDR3, the DNA is TGTGCCAGCAGCTTACCAGCGGGAATCGCCGGGGAGCTGTTTTTT.

This clonotype was seen at least ten times. This rearrangement joins TRBV3-1 to TRBJ2-5, with 7 bases identical to TRBD2. Losses at the gene ends were 1 base for V and 4 bases for J; bases not matched to a gene: 3. Germline V gene sequence: CDR1 LGHDT, CDR2 YNNKEL (reference sequence). The CDR3 runs to 14 residues. CDR3 amino acids: CASSQGTRRETQYF. In DNA, the CDR3 is TGTGCCAGCAGCCAAGGGACTAGGCGAGAGACCCAGTACTTC.

The rearrangement uses TRBV29-1 and TRBJ1-2; D is ambiguous. Between the trimmed V and J ends, which lost 6 bases and 8 bases, there was a span of 16 bases. The CDR3 is 12 residues long. CDR1 and CDR2 from the germline V gene are SQVTM and ANQGSEA. This chain's CDR3 is CSVQAFFEGYTF. CDR3 nucleotides: TGCAGCGTGCAAGCCTTCTTCGAGGGCTACACCTTC.

The chain is built from TRBV6-5 and TRBJ1-6, with D hard to call. The ends were cut back, 2 bases at V and 9 bases at J, with 8 bases in the middle. CDR1 MNHEY and CDR2 SVGAGI come from the germline V gene. The CDR3 is 13 residues long. The CDR3 reads CASSYGLGSPLHF. The CDR3 DNA sequence: TGTGCCAGCAGTTACGGGTTGGGTTCACCCCTCCACTTT.

The sample holds a few counts of this clonotype. V gene TRBV29-1 combines with J gene TRBJ2-5, with a tentative D call TRBD1 (7 bases). In germline, CDR1 is SQVTM, CDR2 ANQGSEA. Trimming took off 1 base at V and 4 bases at J, with 16 bases between the two ends. The CDR3 runs 15 residues. DNA of the CDR3: TGCAGCGTTGAAGGAGTTGGAGGGGGCACAGAGACCCAGTACTTC. Amino acid sequence: CSVEGVGGGTETQYF.

This clonotype has ten or more counts. J is TRBJ1-4 and V is TRBV7-2; 7 nucleotides agree with TRBD1. Germline values: CDR1 SGHTA, CDR2 FQGNSA. The V gene end was trimmed by 6 bases and the J gene end by 3 bases; junction bases not matched to a gene: 7. The CDR3 extends over 15 amino acids. In DNA form, the CDR3 reads TGTGCCAGCAGTAGACAGGGACTCGCTAATGAAAAACTGTTTTTT. Translated: CASSRQGLANEKLFF.

This clonotype was seen more than once but under ten times. The V and J genes are TRBV20-1 and TRBJ2-5; D uncertain. The CDR3 has 12 residues. Germline V gene lookup returns CDR1 DFQATT and CDR2 SNEGSKA (reference sequence). The germline V and J ends were trimmed by 7 bases and 5 bases, with 14 bases remaining between them. CDR3 nucleotide sequence: TGCAGTGTCCCAAAAGTGGGTGAGACCCAGTACTTC. It translates to CSVPKVGETQYF.

This clonotype was detected a few times. This sequence joins TRBV11-2 and TRBJ2-3; D possibly matches TRBD1 or TRBD2 (5 bases each). The CDR3 runs to 17 residues. V lost 0 bases, J lost 1 base, and 14 bases lay in between. Germline-derived CDR1 and CDR2 are SGHAT and FQNNGV. The CDR3 nucleotides are TGTGCCAGCAGCTTAGATGAGGTTTTGGGGGGCACAGATACGCAGTATTTT. This translates into CASSLDEVLGGTDTQYF.

This clonotype was detected a few times. This chain uses TRBV11-1 with TRBJ2-1, with D tentatively TRBD1 (5 bases). Trimming removed 2 bases at V and 3 bases at J, with 17 bases between. Germline loops: CDR1 SGHAT, CDR2 FQDESV (reference sequence). There are 17 residues in the CDR3. The CDR3 protein is CASSLRGGLTYYNEQFF. The CDR3 DNA follows: TGTGCCAGCAGCTTAAGGGGTGGTTTAACATACTACAATGAGCAGTTCTTC.

This clonotype occurred many times. The chain links TRBV12-3 or TRBV12-4 to TRBJ2-1; D is unresolved. V was trimmed by 6 bases and J by 7 bases, leaving 13 bases between them. The CDR3 spans 13 residues. In nucleotides, the CDR3 is TGTGCCAGCAGGCCCGGAGTGGTGAATGAGCAGTTCTTC. Translated: CASRPGVVNEQFF.

This clonotype has just a few counts. The chain couples TRBV7-9 to TRBJ1-1; 9 nucleotides line up with TRBD1. Germline V gene sequence: CDR1 SEHNR, CDR2 FQNEAQ (reference sequence). The CDR3 is 16 amino acids. The V and J ends lost 0 bases and 5 bases, in that order; junction bases with no gene match: 7. CDR3 amino acids: CASSLALGQGDTEAFF. The CDR3 DNA reads as TGTGCCAGCAGCTTAGCTCTGGGACAGGGTGATACTGAAGCTTTCTTT. The entire variable domain, with the rest obtained from reference TRBV7-9 and TRBJ1-1, is as follows: DTGVSQNPRHKITKRGQNVTFRCDPISEHNRLYWYRQTLGQGPEFLTYFQNEAQLEKSRLLSDRFSAERPKGSFSTLEIQRTEQGDSAMYLCASSLALGQGDTEAFFGQGTRLTVV.

J is TRBJ2-7 and V is TRBV5-1, with D possibly TRBD2 on 6 matching bases. This CDR3 region has 15 residues. The germline gives CDR1 SGHRS, CDR2 YFSETQ. The V end was cut by 2 bases, the J end by 0 bases, with 12 bases between. The CDR3 protein is CASSFGSGSSYEQYV. CDR3 in DNA: TGCGCCAGCAGCTTCGGTAGCGGCAGCTCCTACGAGCAGTACGTC.

The V gene is TRBV20-1, the J gene TRBJ2-1; TRBD2 matches 10 bases. From germline, CDR1 is DFQATT and CDR2 SNEGSKA (reference sequence). The ends lost 0 bases at V and 3 bases at J; junction bases unmatched: 11. This CDR3 has 18 residues. This CDR3 reads CSARDLEIAGGLYNEQFF. The CDR3 DNA follows: TGCAGTGCTAGAGATCTTGAGATAGCGGGAGGCCTCTACAATGAGCAGTTCTTC.

The rearrangement links TRBV6-1 to TRBJ1-5; 7 positions agree with TRBD1. J was trimmed by 3 bases and V by 1 base; bases with no gene match: 6. Per the germline V gene, CDR1 is MNHNS and CDR2 is SASEGT. The CDR3 contains 16 residues. The CDR3 is CASSEVRGQINQPQHF. The CDR3 nucleotides are TGTGCCAGCAGTGAAGTGAGGGGGCAGATCAATCAGCCCCAGCATTTT.

This clonotype has more than one count but fewer than ten. The DNA of the CDR3 is TGTGCCAGCAGTTACTCCGCCCCCCTAGAGACCCAGTACTTC. This translates into CASSYSAPLETQYF. This chain joins TRBV6-5 and TRBJ2-5; D is undetermined. The CDR3 is 14 residues long. Germline V gene sequence: CDR1 MNHEY, CDR2 SVGAGI. The germline V and J ends were trimmed by 0 bases and 4 bases, with 9 bases remaining between them.

This clonotype was detected a few times. The chain employs TRBV15 and TRBJ2-1; D may be TRBD2 (6 bases). Trimming shortened V by 9 bases and J by 3 bases, and 12 bases separated the two germline ends. The length of the CDR3 is 13 residues. Germline lookup yields CDR1 LNHNV and CDR2 YYDKDF (reference sequence). The chain's CDR3 is CATRGRNYNEQFF. In nucleotides, the CDR3 is TGTGCCACGCGGGGCCGAAACTACAATGAGCAGTTCTTC.

In DNA form, the CDR3 reads TGTGCCAGCAGTGAAGTAGGGGGGTACGAGCAGTACGTC. Amino acids: CASSEVGGYEQYV. The gene calls are TRBV2 and TRBJ2-7; D might be TRBD1 or TRBD2, each matching 6 bases. CDR3 length equals 13 residues. Germline CDR1 SNHLY, CDR2 FYNNEI. The ends were cut back, 1 base at V and 4 bases at J, with 8 bases in the middle.

This clonotype was seen at least ten times. V is TRBV15 and J is TRBJ2-1, with D possibly matching TRBD2 (6 bases). V lost 5 bases to trimming and J lost 6 bases, with 17 bases between them. Germline CDR1 LNHNV, CDR2 YYDKDF (reference sequence). This CDR3 region has 15 residues. CDR3 region: CATSHWRGTGNEQFF. CDR3 nucleotides: TGTGCCACCAGCCACTGGCGGGGCACTGGCAATGAGCAGTTCTTC.

This clonotype was seen only a few times. The chain recombines TRBV27 with TRBJ2-1, with D possibly being TRBD2 (6 bases). The germline gives CDR1 MNHEY, CDR2 SMNVEV (reference sequence). The CDR3 is made up of 15 amino acids. Trimming removed 5 bases from V and 3 bases from J, with 14 bases in between. The CDR3 is CASSPIGGNYNEQFF. CDR3 DNA sequence: TGTGCCAGCAGTCCGATTGGGGGGAACTACAATGAGCAGTTCTTC.

The table lists this clonotype with a few counts. CDR3 loop: CASSLAGGGQTGELFF. The CDR3 DNA is TGTGCCAGCAGCTTAGCGGGGGGAGGACAAACCGGGGAGCTGTTTTTT. The chain is built from TRBV7-9 and TRBJ2-2; D perhaps matches TRBD2 (6 bases). V gave up 0 bases and J gave up 5 bases, with 13 bases separating them. Germline V gene lookup returns CDR1 SEHNR and CDR2 FQNEAQ (reference sequence). The CDR3 runs to 16 residues.

This clonotype was seen a handful of times. The CDR3 loop is CSVTGGVNTEAFF. The CDR3 nucleotides are TGCAGCGTGACAGGGGGCGTGAACACTGAAGCTTTCTTT. The rearrangement links TRBV29-1 to TRBJ1-1; TRBD1 matches 10 bases. V lost 6 bases and J lost 0; bases outside the gene matches: 1. The CDR3 totals 13 residues. Germline CDR1 is SQVTM and CDR2 is ANQGSEA.

A few counts support this clonotype. An end of the junction does not agree with germline; a read error may underlie this. V gene TRBV20-1 combines with J gene TRBJ1-2, with 9 positions matching TRBD1. Per germline, CDR1 DFQATT and CDR2 SNEGSKA (reference sequence). This CDR3 contains 13 residues. The DNA of the CDR3 is TGCAGTGCTAGAGATTTGGGGACAGGGTGGATCTCCTTC. Its protein product is CSARDLGTGWISF.

The gene calls are TRBV5-1 and TRBJ2-1; 8 bases map to TRBD1. Germline lookup yields CDR1 SGHRS and CDR2 YFSETQ. After removal of 3 bases from V and 5 bases from J, the junction contained 10 bases not matched to a gene. The CDR3 contains 16 residues. CDR3 bases: TGCGCCAGCAGCTCGCCCGGACAGGGAAGGGACAATGAGCAGTTCTTC. Its protein product is CASSSPGQGRDNEQFF.

This clonotype was detected ten times or more. Written as DNA, the CDR3 is TGTGCCAGCAGTTCCGACTGGAGCTCCTACGAGCAGTACGTC. Translating it yields CASSSDWSSYEQYV. V and J are TRBV28 and TRBJ2-7; D not certain. The V gene lost 4 bases and the J gene lost 0 bases, with 10 bases spanning the gap. CDR1 MDHEN and CDR2 SYDVKM come from the germline V gene. The CDR3 is 14 residues long.